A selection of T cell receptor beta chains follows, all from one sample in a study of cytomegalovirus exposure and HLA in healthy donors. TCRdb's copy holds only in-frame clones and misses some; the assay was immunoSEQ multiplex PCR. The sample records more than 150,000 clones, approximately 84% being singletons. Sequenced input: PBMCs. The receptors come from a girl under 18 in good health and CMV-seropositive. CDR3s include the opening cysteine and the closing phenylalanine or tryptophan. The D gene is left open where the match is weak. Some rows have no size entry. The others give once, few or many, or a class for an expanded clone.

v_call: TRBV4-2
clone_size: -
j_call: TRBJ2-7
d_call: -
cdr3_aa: CASSQEELALGGYEQYF
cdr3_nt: TGTGCCAGCAGCCAAGAGGAACTTGCCCTAGGAGGCTACGAGCAGTACTTC

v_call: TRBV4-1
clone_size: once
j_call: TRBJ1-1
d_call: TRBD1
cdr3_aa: CASSQGTGPANTEAFF
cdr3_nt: TGCGCCAGCAGCCAAGGGACAGGGCCGGCGAACACTGAAGCTTTCTTT

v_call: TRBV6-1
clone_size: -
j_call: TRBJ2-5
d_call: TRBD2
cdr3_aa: CASNSGSEGWNQYF
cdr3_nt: TGTGCCAGCAACAGCGGGAGTGAGGGTTGGAACCAGTACTTC

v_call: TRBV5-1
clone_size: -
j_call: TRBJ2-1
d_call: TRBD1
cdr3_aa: CASSLVGTGLLSSYNEQFF
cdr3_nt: TGCGCCAGCAGCTTGGTGGGGACAGGGCTTTTAAGCTCCTACAATGAGCAGTTCTTC

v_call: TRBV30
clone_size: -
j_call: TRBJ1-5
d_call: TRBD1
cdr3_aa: CAWGSSGTGDQPQHF
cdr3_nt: TGTGCCTGGGGGAGTTCCGGGACAGGGGATCAGCCCCAGCATTTT

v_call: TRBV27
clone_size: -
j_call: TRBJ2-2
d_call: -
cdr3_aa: CASRGRGDLGRTGELFF
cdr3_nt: TGTGCCAGCAGGGGGCGCGGTGATTTAGGTCGCACCGGGGAGCTGTTTTTT

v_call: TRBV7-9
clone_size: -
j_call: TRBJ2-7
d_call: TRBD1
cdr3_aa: CASSVGQGMDEQYF
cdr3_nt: TGTGCCAGCAGCGTCGGACAGGGAATGGACGAGCAGTACTTC

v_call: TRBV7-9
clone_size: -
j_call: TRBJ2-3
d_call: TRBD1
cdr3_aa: CASSLQGTGPGSTDTQYF
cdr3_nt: TGTGCCAGCAGCTTACAGGGGACAGGGCCTGGTAGCACAGATACGCAGTATTTT

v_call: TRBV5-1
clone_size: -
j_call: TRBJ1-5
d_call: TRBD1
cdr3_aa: CASSLGGQGNQPQHF
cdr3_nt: TGCGCCAGCAGCTTGGGGGGACAGGGCAATCAGCCCCAGCATTTT

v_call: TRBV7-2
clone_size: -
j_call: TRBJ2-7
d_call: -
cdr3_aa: CASSLRRGGGVGEYEQYF
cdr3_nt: TGTGCCAGCAGCTTACGGAGGGGTGGAGGGGTCGGGGAGTACGAGCAGTACTTC

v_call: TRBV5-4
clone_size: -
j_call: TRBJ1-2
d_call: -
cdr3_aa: CASSLDRLDGYTF
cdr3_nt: TGTGCCAGCAGCTTGGACAGGCTTGATGGCTACACCTTC

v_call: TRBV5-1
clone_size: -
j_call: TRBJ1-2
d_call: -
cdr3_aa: CASKLAEYNYGYTF
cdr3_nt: TGCGCCAGCAAGTTGGCGGAGTATAACTATGGCTACACCTTC

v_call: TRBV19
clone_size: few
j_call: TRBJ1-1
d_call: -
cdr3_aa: CASSIRVYTEAFF
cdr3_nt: TGTGCCAGTAGTATCAGGGTTTACACTGAAGCTTTCTTT

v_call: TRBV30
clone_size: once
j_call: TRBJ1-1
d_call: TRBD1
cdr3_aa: CAWSVGQGRTEAFF
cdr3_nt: TGTGCCTGGAGTGTGGGACAGGGGAGGACTGAAGCTTTCTTT

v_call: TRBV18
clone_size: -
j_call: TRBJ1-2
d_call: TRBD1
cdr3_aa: CASSPRGRGGYTF
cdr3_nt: TGTGCCAGCTCACCACGAGGCAGGGGGGGCTACACCTTC

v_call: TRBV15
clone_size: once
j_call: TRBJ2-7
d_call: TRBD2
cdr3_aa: CATSRESLAGGVYEQYF
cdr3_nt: TGTGCCACCAGCAGAGAAAGCCTAGCGGGAGGGGTATACGAGCAGTACTTC

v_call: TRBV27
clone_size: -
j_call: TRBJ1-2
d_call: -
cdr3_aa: CASSLSRFNYGYTF
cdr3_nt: TGTGCCAGCAGTTTATCCAGGTTCAACTATGGCTACACCTTC

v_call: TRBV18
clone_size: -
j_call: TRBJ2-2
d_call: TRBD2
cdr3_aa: CASSPTDSGRSTGELFF
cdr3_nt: TGTGCCAGCTCACCAACCGACAGCGGGAGGTCCACCGGGGAGCTGTTTTTT

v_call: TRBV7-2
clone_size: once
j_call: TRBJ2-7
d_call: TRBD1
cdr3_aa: CASSQVRGQVYYEQYF
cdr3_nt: TGTGCCAGCAGCCAGGTGAGGGGGCAGGTCTACTACGAGCAGTACTTC

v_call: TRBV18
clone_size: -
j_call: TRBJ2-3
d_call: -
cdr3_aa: CASSRQKADTQYF
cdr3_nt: TGTGCCAGCTCTCGACAGAAAGCAGATACGCAGTATTTT

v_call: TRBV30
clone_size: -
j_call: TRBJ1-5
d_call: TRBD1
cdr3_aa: CAWSEGTVANQPQHF
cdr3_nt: TGTGCCTGGAGCGAGGGGACAGTTGCCAATCAGCCCCAGCATTTT

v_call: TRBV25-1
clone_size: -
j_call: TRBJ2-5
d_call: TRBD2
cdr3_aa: CATGGREGRETQYF
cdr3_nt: TGTGCCACCGGAGGGCGGGAGGGCCGGGAGACCCAGTACTTC

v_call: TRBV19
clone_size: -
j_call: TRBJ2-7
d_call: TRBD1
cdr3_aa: CASSNRQGAYEQYF
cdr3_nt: TGTGCCAGTAGTAACCGACAGGGCGCCTACGAGCAGTACTTC

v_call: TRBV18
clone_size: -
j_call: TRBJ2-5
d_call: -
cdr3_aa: CASSPSEETQYF
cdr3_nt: TGTGCCAGCTCACCTAGCGAAGAGACCCAGTACTTC

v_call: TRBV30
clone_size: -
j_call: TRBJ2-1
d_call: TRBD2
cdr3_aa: CAWSPSGSYNGQFF
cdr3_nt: TGTGCCTGGAGTCCTAGCGGGAGCTACAATGGGCAGTTCTTC

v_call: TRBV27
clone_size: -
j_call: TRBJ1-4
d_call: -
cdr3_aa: CASSLSGGGSEKLFF
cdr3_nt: TGTGCCAGCAGTTTATCCGGGGGAGGGAGTGAAAAACTGTTTTTT

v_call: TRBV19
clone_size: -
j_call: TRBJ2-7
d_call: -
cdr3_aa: CASSNPLTSRGDEQYF
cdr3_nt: TGTGCCAGTAGCAACCCTCTGACTAGTCGCGGGGACGAGCAGTACTTC

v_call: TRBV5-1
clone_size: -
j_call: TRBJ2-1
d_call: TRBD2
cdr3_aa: CASSTPWGGMEQFF
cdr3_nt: TGCGCCAGCAGCACCCCCTGGGGGGGAATGGAGCAGTTCTTC

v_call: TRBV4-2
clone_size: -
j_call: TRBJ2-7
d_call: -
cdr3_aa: CASSQGGLPYEQYF
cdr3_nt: TGTGCCAGCAGCCAAGGCGGACTCCCCTACGAGCAGTACTTC